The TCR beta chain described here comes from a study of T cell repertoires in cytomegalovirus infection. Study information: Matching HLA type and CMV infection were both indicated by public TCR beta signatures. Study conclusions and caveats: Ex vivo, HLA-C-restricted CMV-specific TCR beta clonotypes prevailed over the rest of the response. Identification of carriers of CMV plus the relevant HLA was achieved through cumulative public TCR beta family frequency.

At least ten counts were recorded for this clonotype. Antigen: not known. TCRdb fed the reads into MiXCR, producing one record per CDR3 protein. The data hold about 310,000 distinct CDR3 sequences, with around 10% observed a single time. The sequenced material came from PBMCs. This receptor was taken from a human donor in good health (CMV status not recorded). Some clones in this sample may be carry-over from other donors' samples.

The DNA for the CDR3 is TGTGCCAGCAGCCCCCACCGAATCCTAGGCGACACTGAAGCTTTCTTT. Amino acid sequence: CASSPHRILGDTEAFF. The J gene is TRBJ1-1, the V gene TRBV6-2 or TRBV6-3; D gene unclear. This CDR3 has 16 amino acids. Germline V gene lookup returns CDR1 MNHEY and CDR2 SVGEGT. The V and J ends lost 6 bases and 3 bases respectively, with 20 bases between them.